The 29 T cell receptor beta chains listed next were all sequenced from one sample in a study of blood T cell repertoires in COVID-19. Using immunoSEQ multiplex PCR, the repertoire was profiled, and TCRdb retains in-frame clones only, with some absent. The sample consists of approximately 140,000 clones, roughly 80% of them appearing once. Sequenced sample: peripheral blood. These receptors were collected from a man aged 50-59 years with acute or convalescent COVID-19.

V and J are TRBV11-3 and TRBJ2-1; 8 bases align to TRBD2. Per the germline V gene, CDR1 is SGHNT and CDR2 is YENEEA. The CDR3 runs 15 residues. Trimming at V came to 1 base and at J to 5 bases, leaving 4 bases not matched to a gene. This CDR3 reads CASSLARGGHNEQFF. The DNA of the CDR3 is TGTGCCAGCAGCTTAGCACGGGGGGGACACAATGAGCAGTTCTTC.

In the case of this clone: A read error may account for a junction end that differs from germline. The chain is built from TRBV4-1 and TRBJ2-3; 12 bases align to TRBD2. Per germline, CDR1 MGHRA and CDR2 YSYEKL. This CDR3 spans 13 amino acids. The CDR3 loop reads CASSQSPLAGGTF. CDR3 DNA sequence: TGCGCCAGCAGCCAGTCGCCACTAGCGGGGGGAACTTTT.

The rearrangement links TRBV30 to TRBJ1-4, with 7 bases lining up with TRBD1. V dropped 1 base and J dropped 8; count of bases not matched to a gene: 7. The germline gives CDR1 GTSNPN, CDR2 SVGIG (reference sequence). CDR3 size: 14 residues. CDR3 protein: CAWSEKGQKEKLFF. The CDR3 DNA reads TGTGCCTGGAGTGAAAAGGGACAGAAAGAAAAACTGTTTTTT.

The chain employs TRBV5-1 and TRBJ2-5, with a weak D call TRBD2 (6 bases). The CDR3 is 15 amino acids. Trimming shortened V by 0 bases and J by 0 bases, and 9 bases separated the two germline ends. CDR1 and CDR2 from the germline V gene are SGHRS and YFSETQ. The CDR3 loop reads CASSLGSGYQETQYF. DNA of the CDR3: TGCGCCAGCAGCTTGGGCAGCGGGTACCAAGAGACCCAGTACTTC.

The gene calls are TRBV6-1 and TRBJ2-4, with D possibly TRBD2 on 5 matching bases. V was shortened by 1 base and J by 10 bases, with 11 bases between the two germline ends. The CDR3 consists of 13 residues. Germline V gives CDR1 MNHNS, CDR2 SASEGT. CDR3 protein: CASSEGPPGIQYF. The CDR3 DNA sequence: TGTGCCAGCAGTGAAGGCCCCCCGGGGATTCAGTACTTC.

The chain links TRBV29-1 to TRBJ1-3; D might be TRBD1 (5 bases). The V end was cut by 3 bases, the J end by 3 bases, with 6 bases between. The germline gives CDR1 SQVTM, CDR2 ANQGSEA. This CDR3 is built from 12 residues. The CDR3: CSVDGGGNTIYF. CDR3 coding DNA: TGCAGCGTTGACGGGGGTGGAAACACCATATATTTT.

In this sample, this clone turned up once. The CDR3 loop reads CASSAGGTQETQYF. CDR3 coding DNA: TGCGCCAGCAGTGCGGGGGGCACCCAAGAGACCCAGTACTTC. The rearrangement links TRBV5-1 to TRBJ2-5; 8 bases are a match to TRBD2. V lost 5 bases, J lost 1 base, and 4 bases stayed unmatched. This CDR3 is built from 14 residues. Per germline, CDR1 SGHRS and CDR2 YFSETQ.

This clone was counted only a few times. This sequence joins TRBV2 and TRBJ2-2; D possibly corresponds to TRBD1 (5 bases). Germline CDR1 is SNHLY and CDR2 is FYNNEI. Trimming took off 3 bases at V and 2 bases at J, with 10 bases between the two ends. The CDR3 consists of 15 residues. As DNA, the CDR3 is TGTGCCAGCAGTGAGGTGGGGCTCAACACCGGGGAGCTGTTTTTT. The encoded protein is CASSEVGLNTGELFF.

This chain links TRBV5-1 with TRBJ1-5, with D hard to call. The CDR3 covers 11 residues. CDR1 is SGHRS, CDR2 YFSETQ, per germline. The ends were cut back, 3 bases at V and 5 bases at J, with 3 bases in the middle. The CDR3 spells CASSSDQPQHF. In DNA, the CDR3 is TGCGCCAGCAGCTCGGATCAGCCCCAGCATTTT.

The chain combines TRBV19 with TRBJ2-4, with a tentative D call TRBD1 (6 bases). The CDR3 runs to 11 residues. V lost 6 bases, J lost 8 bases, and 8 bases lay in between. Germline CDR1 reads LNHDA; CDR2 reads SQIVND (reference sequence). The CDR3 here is CASRAGDIQYF. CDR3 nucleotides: TGTGCCAGTAGGGCAGGGGACATTCAGTACTTC.

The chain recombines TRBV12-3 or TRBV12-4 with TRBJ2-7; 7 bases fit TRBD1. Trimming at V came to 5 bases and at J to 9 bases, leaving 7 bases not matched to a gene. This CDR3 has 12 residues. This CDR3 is CASSPTGLGQYF. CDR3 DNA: TGTGCCAGCAGTCCGACAGGGCTGGGGCAGTACTTC.

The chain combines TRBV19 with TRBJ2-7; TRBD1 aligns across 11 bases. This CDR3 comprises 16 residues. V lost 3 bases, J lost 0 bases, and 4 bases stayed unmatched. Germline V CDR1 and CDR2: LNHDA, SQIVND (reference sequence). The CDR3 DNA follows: TGTGCCAGTAGTATCAGGGGGACAGGGGGCTCCTACGAGCAGTACTTC. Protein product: CASSIRGTGGSYEQYF. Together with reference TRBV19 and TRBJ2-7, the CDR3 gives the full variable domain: DGGITQSPKYLFRKEGQNVTLSCEQNLNHDAMYWYRQDPGQGLRLIYYSQIVNDFQKGDIAEGYSVSREKKESFPLTVTSAQKNPTAFYLCASSIRGTGGSYEQYFGPGTRLTVT.

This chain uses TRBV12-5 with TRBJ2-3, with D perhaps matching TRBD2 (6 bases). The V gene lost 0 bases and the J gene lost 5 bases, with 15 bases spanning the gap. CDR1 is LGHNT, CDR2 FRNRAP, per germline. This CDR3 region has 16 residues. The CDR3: CASGLVVGDLLDTQYF. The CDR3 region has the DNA TGTGCTAGTGGTTTGGTAGTTGGGGACTTACTAGATACGCAGTATTTT.

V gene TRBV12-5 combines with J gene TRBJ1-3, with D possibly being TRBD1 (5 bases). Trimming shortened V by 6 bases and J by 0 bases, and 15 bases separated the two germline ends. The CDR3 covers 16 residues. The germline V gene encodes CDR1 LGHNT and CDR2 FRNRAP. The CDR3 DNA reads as TGTGCTAGTGGGATTGGGGAGGGGTCCTCTGGAAACACCATATATTTT. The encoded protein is CASGIGEGSSGNTIYF.

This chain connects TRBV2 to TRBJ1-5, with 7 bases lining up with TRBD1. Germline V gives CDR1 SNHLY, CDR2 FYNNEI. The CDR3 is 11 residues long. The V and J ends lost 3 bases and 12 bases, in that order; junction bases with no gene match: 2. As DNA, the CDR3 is TGTGCCAGCAGTGAGTCAGGGGGCCAGCATTTT. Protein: CASSESGGQHF.

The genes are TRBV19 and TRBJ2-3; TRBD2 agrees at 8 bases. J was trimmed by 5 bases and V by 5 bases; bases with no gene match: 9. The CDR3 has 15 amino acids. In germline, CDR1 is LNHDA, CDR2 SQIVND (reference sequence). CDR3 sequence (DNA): TGTGCCAGTAGTTCCCAGCGGGGGAGGAGAGATACGCAGTATTTT. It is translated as CASSSQRGRRDTQYF.

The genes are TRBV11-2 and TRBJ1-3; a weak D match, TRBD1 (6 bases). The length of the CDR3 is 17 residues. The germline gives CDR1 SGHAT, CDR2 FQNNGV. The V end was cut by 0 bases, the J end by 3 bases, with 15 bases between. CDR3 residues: CASSLDLGGQGGNTIYF. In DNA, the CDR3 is TGTGCCAGCAGCTTAGATCTCGGGGGGCAAGGTGGAAACACCATATATTTT.

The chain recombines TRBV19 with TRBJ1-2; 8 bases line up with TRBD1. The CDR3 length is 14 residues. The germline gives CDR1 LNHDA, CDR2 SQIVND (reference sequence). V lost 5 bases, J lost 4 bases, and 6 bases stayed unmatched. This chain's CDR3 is CASSQGQASYGYTF. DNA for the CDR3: TGTGCCAGTAGTCAGGGACAGGCCTCCTATGGCTACACCTTC.

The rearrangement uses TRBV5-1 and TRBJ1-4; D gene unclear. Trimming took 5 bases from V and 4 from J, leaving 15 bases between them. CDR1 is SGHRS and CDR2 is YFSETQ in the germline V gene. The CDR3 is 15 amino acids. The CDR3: CASRSSGSYNEKLFF. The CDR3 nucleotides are TGCGCCAGCAGGTCTTCCGGGAGCTATAATGAAAAACTGTTTTTT.

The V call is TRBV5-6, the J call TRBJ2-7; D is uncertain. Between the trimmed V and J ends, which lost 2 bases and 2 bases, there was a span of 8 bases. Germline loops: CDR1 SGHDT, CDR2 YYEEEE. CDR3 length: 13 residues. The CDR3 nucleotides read TGTGCCAGCAGCTTTTTACAGACCTACGAGCAGTACGTC. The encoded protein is CASSFLQTYEQYV.

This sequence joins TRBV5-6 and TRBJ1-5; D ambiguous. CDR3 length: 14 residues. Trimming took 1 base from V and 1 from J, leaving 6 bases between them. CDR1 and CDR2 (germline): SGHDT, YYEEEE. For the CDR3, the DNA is TGTGCCAGCAGCTTGTACGGGAGCAATCAGCCCCAGCATTTT. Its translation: CASSLYGSNQPQHF.

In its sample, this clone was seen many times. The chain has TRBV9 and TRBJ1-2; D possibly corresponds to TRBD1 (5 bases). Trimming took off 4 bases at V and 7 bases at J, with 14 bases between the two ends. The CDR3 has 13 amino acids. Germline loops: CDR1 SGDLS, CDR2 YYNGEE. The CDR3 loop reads CASSPTIGGGYTF. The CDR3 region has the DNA TGTGCCAGCAGCCCCACTATCGGGGGTGGCTACACCTTC.

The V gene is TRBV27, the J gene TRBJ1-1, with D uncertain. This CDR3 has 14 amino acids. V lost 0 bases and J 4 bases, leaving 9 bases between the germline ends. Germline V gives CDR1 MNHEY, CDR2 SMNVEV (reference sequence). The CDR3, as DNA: TGTGCCAGCAGTTTATCGTTGGTGAGCACTGAAGCTTTCTTT. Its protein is CASSLSLVSTEAFF.

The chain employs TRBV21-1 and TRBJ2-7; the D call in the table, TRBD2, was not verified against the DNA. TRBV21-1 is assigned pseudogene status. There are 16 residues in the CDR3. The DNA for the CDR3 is TGTGCCAGCAGCAGCAAAGGGGGGGGGCAGGCCGAAGAAATTTACGTC. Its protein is CASSSKGGGQAEEIYV.

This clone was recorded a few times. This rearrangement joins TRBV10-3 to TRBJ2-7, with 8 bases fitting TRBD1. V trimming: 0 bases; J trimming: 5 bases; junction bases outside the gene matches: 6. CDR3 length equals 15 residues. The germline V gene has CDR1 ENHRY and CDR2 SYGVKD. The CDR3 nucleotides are TGTGCCATCAGTGAGTCAAGGACAGGGTTCAACGAGCAGTACTTC. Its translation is CAISESRTGFNEQYF.

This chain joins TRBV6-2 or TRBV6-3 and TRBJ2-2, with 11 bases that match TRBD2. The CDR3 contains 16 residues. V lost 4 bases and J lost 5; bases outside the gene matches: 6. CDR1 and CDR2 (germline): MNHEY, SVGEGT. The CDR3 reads CASSFARLAGTGELFF. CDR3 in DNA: TGTGCCAGCAGTTTCGCGCGACTAGCGGGGACCGGGGAGCTGTTTTTT.

CDR3 amino acids: CATSTGGRANGYTF. In nucleotides, the CDR3 is TGTGCCACCTCTACCGGGGGGCGGGCGAATGGCTACACCTTC. The rearrangement uses TRBV6-5 and TRBJ1-2; D perhaps matches TRBD1 (6 bases). The CDR3 consists of 14 residues. Trimming removed 10 bases from V and 6 bases from J, with 21 bases in between. Germline CDR1 is MNHEY and CDR2 is SVGAGI.

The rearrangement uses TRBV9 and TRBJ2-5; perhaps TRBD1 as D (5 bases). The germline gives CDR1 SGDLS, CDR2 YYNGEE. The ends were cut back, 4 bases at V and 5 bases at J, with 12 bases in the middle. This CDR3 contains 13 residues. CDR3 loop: CASSPQGRETQYF. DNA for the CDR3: TGTGCCAGCAGCCCCCAGGGTCGCGAGACCCAGTACTTC.

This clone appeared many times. CDR3 sequence: CASSLDPADEAFF. The CDR3 DNA reads as TGCGCCAGCAGCTTGGACCCGGCGGATGAAGCTTTCTTT. The chain is built from TRBV5-1 and TRBJ1-1; D gene ambiguous. The CDR3 spans 13 residues. V lost 0 bases and J lost 7, with 10 bases in between. CDR1 and CDR2 from the germline V gene are SGHRS and YFSETQ.